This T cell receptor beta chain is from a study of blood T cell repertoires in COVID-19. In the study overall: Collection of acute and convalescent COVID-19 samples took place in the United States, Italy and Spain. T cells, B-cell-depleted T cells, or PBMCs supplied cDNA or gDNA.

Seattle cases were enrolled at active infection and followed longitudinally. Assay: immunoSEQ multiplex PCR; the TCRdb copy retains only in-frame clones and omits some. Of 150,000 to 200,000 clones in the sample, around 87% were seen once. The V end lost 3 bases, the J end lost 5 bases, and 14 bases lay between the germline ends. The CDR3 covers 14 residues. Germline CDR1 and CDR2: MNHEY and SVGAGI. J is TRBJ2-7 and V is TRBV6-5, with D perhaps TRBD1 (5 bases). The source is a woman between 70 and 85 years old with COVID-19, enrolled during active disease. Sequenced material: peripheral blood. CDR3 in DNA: TGTGCCAGCAGTTATCTGGGGCCCCGAGACGAGCAGTACTTC. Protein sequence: CASSYLGPRDEQYF.